These 7 T cell receptor beta chains share one sample of origin, sequenced in a study of T cell responses to AZD1222 COVID-19 vaccine. Measured with immunoSEQ multiplex PCR; TCRdb has only the in-frame clones, and not every one. Altogether 150,000 to 200,000 clones are present, about 91% being singletons, with the ten largest covering 1% to 1.5%. The material was peripheral blood, obtained 28 days after the second AZD1222 dose. All receptors come from an adult who received the AZD1222 COVID-19 vaccine.

The rearrangement joins TRBV15 to TRBJ2-7; possible D gene TRBD1, 7 bases. The ends were cut back, 2 bases at V and 1 base at J, with 18 bases in the middle. The CDR3 loop spans 17 amino acids. CDR1 and CDR2 from the germline V gene are LNHNV and YYDKDF (reference sequence). The CDR3 DNA reads TGTGCCACCAGCAGACTCGCGGGACAGCATAATTCCTACGAGCAGTACTTC. Protein sequence: CATSRLAGQHNSYEQYF.

This chain uses TRBV10-1 with TRBJ2-1, with D possibly being TRBD2 (5 bases). With 8 bases removed from V and 8 bases from J, the gap between germline ends came to 19 bases. The CDR3 runs to 14 residues. Germline values: CDR1 WNHNN, CDR2 SYGVQD (reference sequence). The CDR3 sequence is CASPKGLFYDEQFF. In nucleotides, the CDR3 is TGCGCCAGCCCGAAAGGACTTTTTTATGATGAGCAGTTCTTC.

This clone was recorded once. The chain combines TRBV21-1 with TRBJ2-3. TRBV21-1 is flagged as a pseudogene. The CDR3 spans 17 residues. In nucleotides, the CDR3 is TGTGCCAGCAGCAAAGGGGTACCTAAGGCTAGCACAGATACGCAGTATTTT. Residues: CASSKGVPKASTDTQYF.

Here the CDR3 DNA reads TGTGCCAGCAGCCCGTCGACAGCAATGAACACTGAAGCTTTCTTT. This sequence encodes CASSPSTAMNTEAFF. The V and J genes are TRBV7-9 and TRBJ1-1, with D possibly being TRBD1 (5 bases). The CDR3 sequence is 15 residues long. With 5 bases removed from V and 0 bases from J, the gap between germline ends came to 13 bases. Germline V CDR1 and CDR2: SEHNR, FQNEAQ (reference sequence).

This sequence joins TRBV11-2 and TRBJ2-2; D may be TRBD2 (6 bases). V was pared by 3 bases and J by 8 bases, with 7 bases between. The CDR3 runs 12 residues. Looked up from germline, CDR1 is SGHAT and CDR2 is FQNNGV. DNA of the CDR3: TGTGCCAGCAGCTTCGGGGGAGGGGAGCTGTTTTTT. The encoded protein is CASSFGGGELFF.

The chain carries TRBV5-6 and TRBJ1-2; no clear D. Deletions cut 0 bases from V and 7 bases from J, with 7 bases between. Germline CDR1 is SGHDT and CDR2 is YYEEEE. The CDR3 is 12 residues long. CDR3 region: CASSLAEVGYTF. The CDR3 bases are TGTGCCAGCAGCTTGGCCGAAGTTGGCTACACCTTC. The full variable domain, completed using reference TRBV5-6 and TRBJ1-2, is DAGVTQSPTHLIKTRGQQVTLRCSPKSGHDTVSWYQQALGQGPQFIFQYYEEEERQRGNFPDRFSGHQFPNYSSELNVNALLLGDSALYLCASSLAEVGYTFGSGTRLTVV.

The gene calls are TRBV5-1 and TRBJ1-1; no reliable D call. The germline V gene encodes CDR1 SGHRS and CDR2 YFSETQ. Deletions cut 4 bases from V and 0 bases from J, with 13 bases between. This CDR3 is built from 15 residues. The CDR3 here is CASSPIPNMNTEAFF. In DNA, the CDR3 is TGCGCCAGCAGCCCGATCCCGAACATGAACACTGAAGCTTTCTTT.